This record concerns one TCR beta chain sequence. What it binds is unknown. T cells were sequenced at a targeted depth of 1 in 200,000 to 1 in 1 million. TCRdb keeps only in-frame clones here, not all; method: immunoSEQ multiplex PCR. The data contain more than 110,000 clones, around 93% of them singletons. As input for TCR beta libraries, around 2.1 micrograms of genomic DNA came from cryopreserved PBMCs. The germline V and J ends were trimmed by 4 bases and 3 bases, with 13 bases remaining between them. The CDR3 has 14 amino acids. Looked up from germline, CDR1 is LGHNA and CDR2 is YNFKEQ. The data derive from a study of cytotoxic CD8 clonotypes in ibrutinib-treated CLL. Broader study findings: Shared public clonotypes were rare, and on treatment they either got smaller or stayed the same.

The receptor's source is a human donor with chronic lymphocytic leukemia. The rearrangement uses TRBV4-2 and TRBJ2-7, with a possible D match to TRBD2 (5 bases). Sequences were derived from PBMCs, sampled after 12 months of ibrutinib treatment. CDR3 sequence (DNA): TGTGCCAGCAGCCCCGGCCGGCGGGTCTACGAGCAGTACTTC. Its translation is CASSPGRRVYEQYF.